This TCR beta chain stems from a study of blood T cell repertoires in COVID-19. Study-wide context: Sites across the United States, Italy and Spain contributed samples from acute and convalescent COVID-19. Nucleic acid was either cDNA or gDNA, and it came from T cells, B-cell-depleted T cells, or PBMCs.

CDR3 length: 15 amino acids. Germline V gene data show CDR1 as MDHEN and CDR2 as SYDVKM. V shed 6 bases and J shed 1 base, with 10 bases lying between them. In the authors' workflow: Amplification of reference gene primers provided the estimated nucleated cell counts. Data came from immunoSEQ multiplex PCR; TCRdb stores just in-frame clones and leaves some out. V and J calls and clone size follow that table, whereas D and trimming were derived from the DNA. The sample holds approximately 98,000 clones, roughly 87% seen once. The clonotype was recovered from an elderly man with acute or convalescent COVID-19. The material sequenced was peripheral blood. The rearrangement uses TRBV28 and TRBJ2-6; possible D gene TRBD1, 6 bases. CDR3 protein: CASSFTGSGANVLTF. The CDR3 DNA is TGTGCCAGCAGCTTCACAGGGTCTGGGGCCAACGTCCTGACTTTC. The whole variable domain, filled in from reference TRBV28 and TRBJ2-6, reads DVKVTQSSRYLVKRTGEKVFLECVQDMDHENMFWYRQDPGLGLRLIYFSYDVKMKEKGDIPEGYSVSREKKERFSLILESASTNQTSMYLCASSFTGSGANVLTFGAGSRLTVL.